Listed below are T cell receptor beta chains from one sample, sequenced in a study of PD-L1 blockade in urothelial cancer. Here immunoSEQ multiplex PCR was the method, and the copy in TCRdb shows in-frame clones only, minus some. The sample lists 30,000 or so clones, 80% to 90% occurring once. The source was PBMCs, collected around atezolizumab (anti-PD-L1) treatment. Source of these receptors: a man at least 80 years old with urothelial cancer. CDR3s leave out the opening cysteine and the closing phenylalanine or tryptophan. Fields, in order: V gene, J gene, clone size, CDR3 protein. The size entry is marked missing in some rows and otherwise reads once, few, many or a size class.

V gene: TRBV5-1; J gene: TRBJ2-1; clone size: .; CDR3 protein: ASSPSSKAGGPSEQF
V gene: TRBV29-1; J gene: TRBJ2-2; clone size: .; CDR3 protein: SVEEGLQNTGELF
V gene: TRBV19; J gene: TRBJ2-2; clone size: .; CDR3 protein: ASSTGTRLVGGELF
V gene: TRBV5-1; J gene: TRBJ2-4; clone size: .; CDR3 protein: ASSLNSEAKNIQY
V gene: TRBV19; J gene: TRBJ1-1; clone size: .; CDR3 protein: ASSIDMANTEAF
V gene: TRBV28; J gene: TRBJ1-5; clone size: .; CDR3 protein: ASRLTGTQPQH
V gene: TRBV29-1; J gene: TRBJ2-1; clone size: once; CDR3 protein: SVALGANEQF
V gene: TRBV7-9; J gene: TRBJ2-3; clone size: .; CDR3 protein: ASSLGQGGTDTQY
V gene: TRBV6-5; J gene: TRBJ2-2; clone size: .; CDR3 protein: ASKLAGTTGELF
V gene: TRBV5-4; J gene: TRBJ2-7; clone size: .; CDR3 protein: ASSSQGGGEQY
V gene: TRBV6-6; J gene: TRBJ2-7; clone size: few; CDR3 protein: ASTLGQGLSYEQY
V gene: TRBV7-2; J gene: TRBJ2-1; clone size: .; CDR3 protein: ASSLVAAKNEQF
V gene: TRBV29-1; J gene: TRBJ2-1; clone size: .; CDR3 protein: SVLGAREQF
V gene: TRBV20-1; J gene: TRBJ2-5; clone size: .; CDR3 protein: SATGGETQY
V gene: TRBV5-1; J gene: TRBJ1-2; clone size: .; CDR3 protein: ASSPRPGSDYGYT
V gene: TRBV18; J gene: TRBJ1-2; clone size: .; CDR3 protein: ASSPTGGVDYGYT
V gene: TRBV19; J gene: TRBJ2-2; clone size: .; CDR3 protein: ASTPGTKNTGELF
V gene: TRBV4-1; J gene: TRBJ2-2; clone size: .; CDR3 protein: ASSPDRAGGELF
V gene: TRBV15; J gene: TRBJ2-7; clone size: .; CDR3 protein: ATSRGGGVSYEQY
V gene: TRBV2; J gene: TRBJ2-1; clone size: .; CDR3 protein: ASSSGLAGGRDEQF
V gene: TRBV15; J gene: TRBJ2-5; clone size: .; CDR3 protein: ATSMRETQY
V gene: TRBV7-2; J gene: TRBJ2-7; clone size: .; CDR3 protein: ASSRYDREAYEQY
V gene: TRBV7-2; J gene: TRBJ1-3; clone size: .; CDR3 protein: ASSLALGYSGNTIY
V gene: TRBV11-2; J gene: TRBJ2-5; clone size: .; CDR3 protein: ASSLSQTQY
V gene: TRBV5-1; J gene: TRBJ1-2; clone size: .; CDR3 protein: ASSLDAGQGRLYGYT
V gene: TRBV9; J gene: TRBJ1-1; clone size: .; CDR3 protein: ASSVALTGADTEAF
V gene: TRBV18; J gene: TRBJ1-1; clone size: .; CDR3 protein: ASSPPGQGFQNTEAF
V gene: TRBV7-2; J gene: TRBJ2-3; clone size: .; CDR3 protein: ASSPWGRGRTDTQY